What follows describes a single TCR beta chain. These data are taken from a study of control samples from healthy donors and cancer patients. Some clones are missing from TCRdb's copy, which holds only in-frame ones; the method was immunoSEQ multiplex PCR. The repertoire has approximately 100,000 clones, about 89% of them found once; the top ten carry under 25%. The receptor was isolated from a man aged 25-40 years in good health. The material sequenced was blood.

CDR3 sequence (DNA): TGTGCCAGCAGCCTGTTGGGGAACCCCACAGATACGCAGTATTTT. Translation: CASSLLGNPTDTQYF. This rearrangement joins TRBV7-3 to TRBJ2-3; D is unresolved. The germline V and J ends were trimmed by 5 bases and 2 bases, with 14 bases remaining between them. This CDR3 is built from 15 residues. Per germline, CDR1 SGHTA and CDR2 FQGTGA.